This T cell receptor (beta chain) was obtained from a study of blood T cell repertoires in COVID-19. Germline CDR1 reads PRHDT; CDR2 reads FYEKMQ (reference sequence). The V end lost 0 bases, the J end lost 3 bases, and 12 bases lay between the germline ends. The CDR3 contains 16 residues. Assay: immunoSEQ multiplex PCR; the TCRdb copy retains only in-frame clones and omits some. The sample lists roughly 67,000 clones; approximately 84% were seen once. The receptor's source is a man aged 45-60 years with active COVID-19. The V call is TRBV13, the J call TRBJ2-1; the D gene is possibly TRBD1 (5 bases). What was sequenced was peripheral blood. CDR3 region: CASSLGPQGYYNEQFF. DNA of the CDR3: TGTGCCAGCAGCTTAGGACCTCAGGGTTACTACAATGAGCAGTTCTTC. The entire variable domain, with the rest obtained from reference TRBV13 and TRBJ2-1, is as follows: AAGVIQSPRHLIKEKRETATLKCYPIPRHDTVYWYQQGPGQDPQFLISFYEKMQSDKGSIPDRFSAQQFSDYHSELNMSSLELGDSALYFCASSLGPQGYYNEQFFGPGTRLTVL.